These 27 T cell receptor beta chains originate from one sample sequenced in a study of cytomegalovirus exposure and HLA in healthy donors. The PCR was carried out with 60 Vbeta primers and 13 Jbeta primers. Data came from immunoSEQ multiplex PCR; TCRdb stores just in-frame clones and leaves some out. The sample includes roughly 190,000 clones, about 85% seen only once; the top ten take 3% to 4%. Sequencing used PBMCs. These receptors originate from a man aged 50-59 years in good health and CMV-seronegative.

The count of this clone is one. The junction and the germline gene differ at one end; a read error may be behind it. The chain combines TRBV7-9 with TRBJ2-7; 7 bases are shared with TRBD1. The germline gives CDR1 SEHNR, CDR2 FQNEAQ (reference sequence). The CDR3 is 15 amino acids. The CDR3 DNA sequence: TGTTCCAGCAGCCCTACCCGGGGACAGTGGAACGAGCAGTACTTC. Its protein is CSSSPTRGQWNEQYF. Based on the CDR3 plus reference TRBV7-9 and TRBJ2-7, the full variable domain is DTGVSQNPRHKITKRGQNVTFRCDPISEHNRLYWYRQTLGQGPEFLTYFQNEAQLEKSRLLSDRFSAERPKGSFSTLEIQRTEQGDSAMYLCSSSPTRGQWNEQYFGPGTRLTVT.

V is TRBV6-7 and J is TRBJ1-4; D is ambiguous. Being an ORF, TRBV6-7 has a function that is uncertain. V gave up 0 bases and J gave up 7 bases, with 12 bases separating them. This CDR3 spans 15 amino acids. The DNA of the CDR3 is TGTGCCAGCAGTTACTCGTTTCGGGCGGGTGAAAAACTGTTTTTT. It codes for CASSYSFRAGEKLFF.

This clone was seen only a few times. This chain joins TRBV7-2 and TRBJ1-2; D not resolved. Germline values: CDR1 SGHTA, CDR2 FQGNSA. V was trimmed by 1 base and J by 8 bases, leaving 17 bases between them. CDR3 length equals 15 residues. CDR3 region: CASSLESGRSRGYTF. The CDR3 DNA reads TGTGCCAGCAGCTTAGAGAGCGGCAGGAGTAGGGGCTACACCTTC.

This clone was detected only once. This chain connects TRBV30 to TRBJ2-1; D uncertain. V was shortened by 0 bases and J by 6 bases, with 6 bases between the two germline ends. This CDR3 spans 12 amino acids. Per germline, CDR1 GTSNPN and CDR2 SVGIG (reference sequence). The CDR3: CAWSVAFNEQFF. The CDR3 region has the DNA TGTGCCTGGAGTGTGGCCTTCAATGAGCAGTTCTTC.

The rearrangement joins TRBV4-2 to TRBJ1-5; D unresolved. The V and J ends lost 0 bases and 0 bases respectively, with 12 bases between them. The CDR3 has 17 residues. Germline lookup yields CDR1 LGHNA and CDR2 YNFKEQ. The CDR3 protein is CASSQEDTLYSNQPQHF. For the CDR3, the DNA is TGTGCCAGCAGCCAAGAAGACACCCTTTATAGCAATCAGCCCCAGCATTTT.

The chain has TRBV10-2 and TRBJ1-2; D remains unclear. The V end was cut by 3 bases, the J end by 4 bases, with 9 bases between. Germline V lookup: CDR1 WSHSY, CDR2 SAAADI. The CDR3 runs to 13 residues. CDR3 residues: CASSETAIYGYTF. CDR3 bases: TGCGCCAGCAGTGAAACAGCCATCTATGGCTACACCTTC.

The J gene is TRBJ2-7, the V gene TRBV18, with 7 nucleotides matching TRBD1. CDR1 and CDR2 (germline): KGHSH, LQKENI. Trimming removed 1 base from V and 4 bases from J; junction bases left unmatched: 4. The CDR3 is 14 amino acids. The CDR3 protein is CASSPREQGYEQYF. Here the CDR3 DNA reads TGTGCCAGCTCACCACGAGAACAGGGGTACGAGCAGTACTTC. Full variable domain (remainder filled in from reference TRBV18 and TRBJ2-7): NAGVMQNPRHLVRRRGQEARLRCSPMKGHSHVYWYRQLPEEGLKFMVYLQKENIIDESGMPKERFSAEFPKEGPSILRIQQVVRGDSAAYFCASSPREQGYEQYFGPGTRLTVT.

This chain uses TRBV4-1 with TRBJ1-4; D is unresolved. CDR1 and CDR2 (germline): MGHRA, YSYEKL. V lost 4 bases, J lost 8 bases, and 20 bases lay in between. The CDR3 runs 16 residues. In nucleotides, the CDR3 is TGCGCCAGCAGCCCCAGGCCGGGAGACATAAGAGAAAAACTGTTTTTT. Amino acid sequence: CASSPRPGDIREKLFF.

The J gene is TRBJ2-7, the V gene TRBV7-9; D may be TRBD1 (6 bases). This CDR3 comprises 13 residues. The V gene lost 5 bases and the J gene lost 1 base, with 9 bases spanning the gap. Germline lookup yields CDR1 SEHNR and CDR2 FQNEAQ (reference sequence). The CDR3 loop is CASSPGQSYEQYF. CDR3 DNA sequence: TGTGCCAGCAGCCCCGGACAGTCCTACGAGCAGTACTTC.

V gene TRBV7-8 combines with J gene TRBJ1-6; the D gene is possibly TRBD1 (5 bases). Per germline, CDR1 SGHVS and CDR2 FQNEAQ. Trimming stripped 5 bases from V and 9 bases from J, with 17 bases between. This CDR3 comprises 15 residues. The CDR3 nucleotides read TGTGCCAGCAGCCAGCGGGACGGTCATTTTTCACCCCTCCACTTT. It encodes CASSQRDGHFSPLHF.

This CDR3 is CASSYDRYQETQYF. The DNA of the CDR3 is TGTGCCAGCAGTTACGACAGGTACCAAGAGACCCAGTACTTC. The V call is TRBV6-5, the J call TRBJ2-5; D perhaps matches TRBD1 (6 bases). The CDR3 has 14 residues. V lost 2 bases to trimming and J lost 0 bases, with 7 bases between them. The germline V gene encodes CDR1 MNHEY and CDR2 SVGAGI.

In its sample, this clone was seen a few times. The chain links TRBV11-2 to TRBJ2-7; 8 bases are a match to TRBD1. CDR3 length equals 14 residues. V was clipped by 5 bases and J by 6 bases; unmatched bases: 9. From germline, CDR1 is SGHAT and CDR2 FQNNGV. The CDR3 sequence is CASSTPRQGSEQYF. The CDR3 bases are TGTGCCAGCAGCACGCCTCGACAGGGGAGCGAGCAGTACTTC.

The chain is built from TRBV11-2 and TRBJ1-2, with D hard to call. The V gene lost 5 bases and the J gene lost 4 bases, with 11 bases spanning the gap. This CDR3 has 13 residues. In germline, CDR1 is SGHAT, CDR2 FQNNGV. This chain's CDR3 is CASSLTGSYGYTF. CDR3 sequence (DNA): TGTGCCAGCAGCCTTACGGGGAGCTATGGCTACACCTTC.

The genes are TRBV5-5 and TRBJ1-4; tentative D call: TRBD1 (6 bases). The CDR3 runs to 14 residues. Germline assignment: CDR1 SGHKS and CDR2 YYEKEE (reference sequence). Trimming removed 4 bases from V and 6 bases from J, with 13 bases in between. CDR3 in DNA: TGTGCCAGCAGCCGCCGGGACATTGATGAAAAACTGTTTTTT. Protein product: CASSRRDIDEKLFF.

This clone was seen only once. The chain recombines TRBV7-9 with TRBJ2-7; TRBD1 matches 7 bases. This CDR3 is built from 12 residues. Germline V gives CDR1 SEHNR, CDR2 FQNEAQ (reference sequence). As DNA, the CDR3 is TGTTCCGGTAACGACAGGGACGACGAGCAGTACTTC. Amino acids: CSGNDRDDEQYF. The full variable domain, with the rest looked up from reference TRBV7-9 and TRBJ2-7, is DTGVSQNPRHKITKRGQNVTFRCDPISEHNRLYWYRQTLGQGPEFLTYFQNEAQLEKSRLLSDRFSAERPKGSFSTLEIQRTEQGDSAMYLCSGNDRDDEQYFGPGTRLTVT.

This chain uses TRBV4-2 with TRBJ1-1; 7 positions match TRBD1. Germline values: CDR1 LGHNA, CDR2 YNFKEQ. J was trimmed by 4 bases and V by 4 bases; bases with no gene match: 6. This CDR3 is 14 amino acids long. CDR3 region: CASSPLGQSTEAFF. CDR3 nucleotides: TGTGCCAGCAGCCCTTTGGGACAGAGCACTGAAGCTTTCTTT.

The gene calls are TRBV13 and TRBJ1-2; D is uncertain. Between the trimmed V and J ends, which lost 6 bases and 4 bases, there was a span of 12 bases. This CDR3 spans 13 amino acids. CDR1 is PRHDT and CDR2 is FYEKMQ in the germline V gene (reference sequence). CDR3 bases: TGTGCCAGCAGACTCGCCGGGGTCTATGGCTACACCTTC. It specifies CASRLAGVYGYTF.

The CDR3: CAWRSGLNTGELFF. The DNA for the CDR3 is TGTGCCTGGAGATCGGGACTCAACACCGGGGAGCTGTTTTTT. The chain recombines TRBV30 with TRBJ2-2; TRBD2 might be the D (6 bases). Trimming removed 3 bases from V and 2 bases from J, with 10 bases in between. Germline-derived CDR1 and CDR2 are GTSNPN and SVGIG (reference sequence). The CDR3 spans 14 residues. Together with reference TRBV30 and TRBJ2-2, the CDR3 gives the full variable domain: SQTIHQWPATLVQPVGSPLSLECTVEGTSNPNLYWYRQAAGRGLQLLFYSVGIGQISSEVPQNLSASRPQDRQFILSSKKLLLSDSGFYLCAWRSGLNTGELFFGEGSRLTVL.

The CDR3 DNA sequence: TGCGCCAGCAGTCCGGGGTCCGTCGGTAACGAGCAGTACTTC. This translates into CASSPGSVGNEQYF. The chain employs TRBV5-1 and TRBJ2-7; maybe TRBD2 (5 bases). V gave up 5 bases and J gave up 5 bases, with 17 bases separating them. CDR1 is SGHRS and CDR2 is YFSETQ in the germline V gene. The CDR3 has 14 amino acids.

This chain uses TRBV19 with TRBJ2-5; TRBD1 aligns across 9 bases. Trimming at V came to 8 bases and at J to 4 bases, leaving 11 bases not matched to a gene. The germline V gene has CDR1 LNHDA and CDR2 SQIVND (reference sequence). The CDR3 is made up of 15 amino acids. CDR3 in amino acids: CASAAGTGRRETQYF. The CDR3 DNA reads TGTGCCAGTGCCGCCGGGACAGGGCGGAGAGAGACCCAGTACTTC. Supplemented by reference TRBV19 and TRBJ2-5, the full variable domain reads DGGITQSPKYLFRKEGQNVTLSCEQNLNHDAMYWYRQDPGQGLRLIYYSQIVNDFQKGDIAEGYSVSREKKESFPLTVTSAQKNPTAFYLCASAAGTGRRETQYFGPGTRLLVL.

The chain recombines TRBV6-5 with TRBJ1-5; 8 bases match TRBD1. V lost 6 bases, J lost 4 bases, and 8 bases stayed unmatched. CDR3 length: 15 residues. The germline V gene has CDR1 MNHEY and CDR2 SVGAGI. The CDR3: CASSSGQGRNQPQHF. For the CDR3, the DNA is TGTGCCAGCAGCAGCGGACAGGGAAGGAATCAGCCCCAGCATTTT.

This rearrangement joins TRBV27 to TRBJ1-2, with D perhaps TRBD1 (6 bases). Per the germline V gene, CDR1 is MNHEY and CDR2 is SMNVEV (reference sequence). V shed 10 bases and J shed 10 bases, with 28 bases lying between them. This CDR3 is built from 15 residues. DNA for the CDR3: TGTGCCACTCGGGGGGCCCTGAAACAGTCGCGTGACTACACCTTC. Its protein is CATRGALKQSRDYTF.

The chain couples TRBV7-2 to TRBJ1-3; D might be TRBD1 (6 bases). Germline CDR1 reads SGHTA; CDR2 reads FQGNSA. This CDR3 has 15 residues. The V gene lost 5 bases and the J gene lost 2 bases, with 13 bases spanning the gap. The CDR3 bases are TGTGCCAGCAGCCAAACAGGGCAGACTGGAAACACCATATATTTT. Amino acid sequence: CASSQTGQTGNTIYF.

Note on this clone: Sequence at one end of the junction differs from germline and may be a read error. V usage is TRBV2 and J usage is TRBJ2-5; D gene unclear. This CDR3 spans 13 amino acids. Per the germline V gene, CDR1 is SNHLY and CDR2 is FYNNEI. CDR3 in amino acids: CASSGQRQQTQYF. CDR3 bases: TGTGCCAGCAGTGGGCAGCGCCAACAGACCCAGTACTTC.

The rearrangement links TRBV4-1 to TRBJ2-5; D gene ambiguous. The end of the DNA fits TRBJ2-7 better, so the J call may be wrong. The CDR3 totals 13 residues. Germline loops: CDR1 MGHRA, CDR2 YSYEKL. CDR3 region: CASSHPAGAEQYF. CDR3 bases: TGCGCCAGCAGCCACCCGGCAGGCGCCGAGCAGTACTTC.

The CDR3 loop reads CASSLVGTGGGYTF. Written as DNA, the CDR3 is TGTGCCAGCAGCTTAGTGGGGACGGGAGGCGGCTACACCTTC. This chain joins TRBV7-2 and TRBJ1-2; possible D gene TRBD1, 5 bases. V was trimmed by 1 base and J by 8 bases, leaving 14 bases between them. Germline CDR1 and CDR2: SGHTA and FQGNSA. There are 14 residues in the CDR3. Together with reference TRBV7-2 and TRBJ1-2, the CDR3 gives the full variable domain: GAGVSQSPSNKVTEKGKDVELRCDPISGHTALYWYRQSLGQGLEFLIYFQGNSAPDKSGLPSDRFSAERTGGSVSTLTIQRTQQEDSAVYLCASSLVGTGGGYTFGSGTRLTVV.

V gene TRBV7-2 combines with J gene TRBJ1-6; D uncertain. The CDR3 has 15 amino acids. Per germline, CDR1 SGHTA and CDR2 FQGNSA. The ends were cut back, 2 bases at V and 4 bases at J, with 9 bases in the middle. For the CDR3, the DNA is TGTGCCAGCAGCTTATTTGGCGGATATAATTCACCCCTCCACTTT. As protein: CASSLFGGYNSPLHF.